The entry that follows covers one T cell receptor (beta chain) sequence. This clonotype showed up many times. The antigen this receptor binds is unknown. Base qualities were left out, and no much larger clone turns up one base away. The sample is drawn from a study of identical twins (dated by TCRdb to the mid-2010s). About the investigation overall: To test whether fetal clonotypes persist, the study used deep sequencing on TCR alpha and beta repertoires from monozygotic twins, unrelated adults of various ages, and cord blood. To rule out contamination, replicate twin experiments were performed at different times with different library preparation protocols.

Paper-wide results and their limitations: Fewer insertions were carried by abundant cord blood beta clonotypes, a similar but weaker trend appeared in young adult naive repertoires, and no such trend appeared in memory repertoires. Out-of-frame TCR alpha sequences shared between twins showed an excess of low generation-probability sequences compared with coincidental sharing between unrelated individuals. Because the same donors could not be followed over many years, conclusions were based on cross-sectional statistical analysis. Zero-insertion analyses could be partly confounded by invariant T cells such as MAIT and iNKT, although diverse VJ usage argued against such confounding for most clonotypes. Out-of-frame TCR alpha sharing in monozygotic twins was systematically underestimated by recombination models, whereas sharing between unrelated individuals was in agreement with the recombination models. The excess sharing between twins in beta out-of-frame sequences was weaker because fewer shared sequences reduced the signal-to-noise ratio.

Every donor was a healthy Caucasian. The twin cohort comprised three pairs of female monozygotic twins, all aged about 18 to 30 years. Peripheral blood mononuclear cells were used as the source from which RNA for TCR libraries was isolated. The library was obtained by 5' RACE. Data came from an Illumina HiSeq 2000. A universal primer binding site was introduced by template switching, and a unique molecular identifier was present in the final cDNA, enabling accurate counting of TCR cDNA molecules. Specific primers in the conserved constant-segment region were used to synthesize first-strand cDNA for TCR alpha and beta chains. To control for contamination, every cDNA library carried two barcodes: a SMART-Mk sample barcode plus Illumina barcodes. TruSeq adapter sequences along with Illumina sample barcodes were introduced in two successive PCR steps. The Illumina HiSeq platform was used with custom primers to sequence TCR alpha and beta cDNA libraries. The paper's processing steps were these. MiGEC was used to process raw reads and extract unique molecular identifiers, and MiXCR was used to find CDR3 positions. Recombination models were inferred per individual with the repgenHMM and IGoR tools using an EM algorithm. The analysis of shared clonotypes was done with the tcR package in R, with sharing normalized by the product of cloneset sizes. To study raw recombination free of thymic and clonal selection effects, out-of-frame nonproductive sequences were analyzed. TCRdb passed the public sequencing reads through fastp at Q25 and MiXCR, retaining productive beta sequences. CDR3 protein duplicates are merged, each entry listing the most common genes and DNA. None of the V and J calls come from the authors' own analysis; TCRdb made them. The sample records about 890,000 distinct CDR3 sequences, around 12% of which are singletons. The top ten clonotypes cover about 1.5% of the sample.

Trimming costs V 4 bases and J 8 bases, and their ends lie 13 bases apart. Including cysteine and phenylalanine, the CDR3 has 14 amino acids. The only DNA kept is the CDR3, 42 bases in frame from the first base. In the germline V gene, CDR1 corresponds to SGDLS and CDR2 to YYNGEE. This sample also appeared in a second study, on yellow fever vaccine responses in identical twins. The second paper further reports: The authors reported that the T cell response to vaccination in identical twins appeared partly convergent and partly personalized. In identical twins, the study followed T cell clones that responded to the vaccine with precision.

This TCR was recovered from a woman between 18 and 29 years old in good health. This chain is built from TRBV9 and TRBJ1-6, with TRBD1 perhaps the D gene, on 5 matching bases. The specimen sequenced was PBMCs. CDR3 loop: CASSPGTGDSPLHF. The DNA sequence is TGTGCCAGCAGCCCCGGGACGGGGGATTCACCCCTCCACTTT.